This T cell receptor beta chain was sequenced in a study of regulatory T cells in long-lasting Graves disease. Turning to the study itself: For under 3 months, newly diagnosed Graves' patients had been taking antithyroid drugs.

General study points: The study found lower TCR diversity in persistent Graves' patients than in newly diagnosed ones.

With iRepertoire HTBI primers and Arm-PCR of CDR3 regions, TCR beta libraries were built. TCRdb reanalysed the multiplex PCR reads using MiXCR and keeps one entry per CDR3 protein. Counted here are roughly 420,000 distinct CDR3 sequences, 15% to 19% occurring once; the ten biggest clones make up 20% to 25%. Ten or more counts support this clonotype. The target antigen is unknown. The sample's time point: newly diagnosed GD, antithyroid drugs for less than 3 months. RNA isolated from PBMCs was used to make the TCR library. The sequences come from peripheral blood mononuclear cells (PBMCs), collected at new diagnosis, from a patient treated with antithyroid drugs. The receptor comes from a female donor with Graves disease.

The CDR3 region is CSASEGLAGGYSYEQYF. CDR3 coding DNA: TGCAGTGCTAGTGAGGGACTAGCGGGGGGCTATTCCTACGAGCAGTACTTC. V and J are TRBV20-1 and TRBJ2-7; TRBD2 agrees at 15 bases. V lost 3 bases and J lost 1; bases outside the gene matches: 7. The CDR3 runs to 17 residues. In germline, CDR1 is DFQATT, CDR2 SNEGSKA (reference sequence).